At least ten counts were recorded for the clone carrying this T cell receptor (beta chain). RNA transcripts yielded amplified TCR beta CDR3 regions. The HTBI set primed first-round TCR CDR3 RT-PCR. From the multiplex PCR reads, TCRdb called clonotypes with MiXCR, one entry per CDR3 protein. The data hold about 590,000 distinct CDR3 sequences, with 15% to 17% observed a single time. This entry belongs to a study of T cells in Graves' hyperthyroidism and ophthalmopathy. This CDR3 region has 16 residues. Germline V lookup: CDR1 MDHEN, CDR2 SYDVKM. V shed 7 bases and J 4 bases; nucleotides not matched to a gene: 14.

Specimen: blood. The origin of this receptor is a woman aged 25 to 39 with Graves' hyperthyroidism. V is TRBV28 and J is TRBJ2-5, with 8 positions matching TRBD1. The CDR3 region is CASKSRDRTLGETQYF. CDR3 DNA: TGTGCCAGCAAATCGAGGGACAGGACCTTAGGAGAGACCCAGTACTTC.